This T cell receptor beta chain stems from a study of Ad26.COV2.S vaccination and SARS-CoV-2 variants. At the level of the study: Participants got Ad26.COV2.S intramuscularly, once or twice 56 days apart.

Study-wide results and limits: Participants given vaccine showed non-spike TCR breadth similar to that of placebo recipients. Following vaccination, spike-specific CD8+ and CD4+ T cell responses reportedly exhibited substantial breadth. The TCR breadth and depth analyses may have understated or missed part of the total T cell responses.

Treatment reported: 15 to 20 received Ad26.COV2.S at low or high dose, single or two shots; a few received placebo; per-sample allocation not given. It was on day 63 after the first vaccine or placebo injection that samples were taken. The V and J ends lost 2 bases and 0 bases respectively, with 9 bases between them. This CDR3 has 15 amino acids. Germline lookup yields CDR1 SEHNR and CDR2 FQNEAQ (reference sequence). Details on this clone: The antigen is not known.

Clones were sequenced by immunoSEQ multiplex PCR, and TCRdb holds only the in-frame ones, with some missing. The sample holds some 450,000 clones, about 90% seen once. This specimen was peripheral blood, taken in a trial of Ad26.COV2.S vaccine versus placebo. The TCR originated in a person between 18 and 65 years old who received the Ad26.COV2.S COVID-19 vaccine or a placebo. The chain uses TRBV7-9 and TRBJ2-3; D gene ambiguous. DNA of the CDR3: TGTGCCAGCAGCTTATTCGCGTCGAGCACAGATACGCAGTATTTT. Translated: CASSLFASSTDTQYF.